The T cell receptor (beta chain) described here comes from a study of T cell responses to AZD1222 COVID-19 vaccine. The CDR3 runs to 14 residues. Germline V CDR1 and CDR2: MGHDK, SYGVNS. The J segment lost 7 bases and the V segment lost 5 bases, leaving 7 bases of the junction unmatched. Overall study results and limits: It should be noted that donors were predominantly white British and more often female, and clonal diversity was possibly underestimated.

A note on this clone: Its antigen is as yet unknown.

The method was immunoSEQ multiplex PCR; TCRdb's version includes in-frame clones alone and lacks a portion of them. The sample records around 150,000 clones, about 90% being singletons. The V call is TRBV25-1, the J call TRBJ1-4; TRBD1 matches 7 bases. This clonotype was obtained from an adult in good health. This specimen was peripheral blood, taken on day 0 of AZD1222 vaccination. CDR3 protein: CASSTGTEAEKLFF. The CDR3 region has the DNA TGTGCCAGCAGTACCGGGACAGAGGCTGAAAAACTGTTTTTT.